This is a list of T cell receptor beta chains from one sample in a study of blood T cell repertoires in COVID-19. Assay: immunoSEQ multiplex PCR; the TCRdb copy retains only in-frame clones and omits some. This sample has around 97,000 clones; about 89% occur once, and the top ten carry 3% to 4.5%. Material: peripheral blood. The receptor source for this set is a woman aged 55-69 years with acute or convalescent COVID-19. The CDR3 runs from the conserved cysteine through the conserved F or W. Fields, in order: CDR3 length, clone size, V gene, CDR3 protein. Rows may omit the clone size; those that give it use once, few, many or a size class.

len: 14
abundance: NA
v_gene: TRBV6-1
CDR3aa: CASSEVGAYSGYTF

len: 15
abundance: NA
v_gene: TRBV19
CDR3aa: CASSIEGTGKQPQHF

len: 14
abundance: once
v_gene: TRBV24-1
CDR3aa: CATSDFRSEDEQFF

len: 14
abundance: NA
v_gene: TRBV5-1
CDR3aa: CASSGGTGGIEAFF

len: 13
abundance: NA
v_gene: TRBV28
CDR3aa: CASSLLGAYGYTF

len: 12
abundance: NA
v_gene: TRBV2
CDR3aa: CASRRDSLEAFF

len: 17
abundance: NA
v_gene: TRBV11-2
CDR3aa: CASSTHSGGRGYNEQFF

len: 16
abundance: NA
v_gene: TRBV5-6
CDR3aa: CASSWTSGSLRDEQFF

len: 17
abundance: NA
v_gene: TRBV25-1
CDR3aa: CASSESRGLANLNEQFF

len: 15
abundance: NA
v_gene: TRBV5-1
CDR3aa: CASSLNGGVGYGYTF

len: 16
abundance: NA
v_gene: TRBV5-8
CDR3aa: CASSLMTGTATGELFF